These T cell receptor beta chains were read from a single sample in a study of response to subunit inactivated influenza vaccine. Each CDR3 protein is one row after TCRdb ran MiXCR on the RT-PCR reads. The sample includes 650,000 to 850,000 distinct CDR3 sequences, approximately 15% seen only once; the top ten take around 6.5%. Sequenced here: PBMCs from blood, sampled roughly 2 weeks before vaccination. These receptors came from a man in his fifties or sixties who received an inactivated influenza vaccine. CDR3s include the opening cysteine and the closing phenylalanine or tryptophan. The D gene is left open where the match is weak. A clone size is listed for some rows: how often the clone was seen (once, few, many), or a class if it is expanded.

>TRBV12-3/TRBV12-4|TRBJ2-3|.|.
CASSLRVPDTQYF
TGTGCCAGCAGTTTGAGGGTTCCAGATACGCAGTATTTT
>TRBV9|TRBJ2-2|many|.
CASSVTVTQGTGELFF
TGTGCCAGCAGCGTAACCGTGACGCAAGGCACCGGGGAGCTGTTTTTT
>TRBV7-9|TRBJ2-1|few|.
CASRSGGNEQFF
TGTGCCAGCAGAAGCGGAGGAAATGAGCAGTTCTTC
>TRBV18|TRBJ2-7|.|.
CASSPPRPTYEQYF
TGTGCCAGCTCACCACCACGGCCCACCTACGAGCAGTACTTC
>TRBV27|TRBJ2-2|.|.
CASSLERNTGELFF
TGTGCCAGCAGTTTGGAGAGGAACACCGGGGAGCTGTTTTTT
>TRBV12-3/TRBV12-4|TRBJ2-1|.|.
CASSAATQNEQFF
TGTGCCAGCAGTGCGGCTACCCAAAATGAGCAGTTCTTC
>TRBV12-3/TRBV12-4|TRBJ2-7|few|.
CASSRDIDYEQYF
TGTGCCAGCAGTAGAGACATCGACTACGAGCAGTACTTC
>TRBV7-7|TRBJ2-2|many|.
CASSLRAPGELFF
TGTGCTAGCAGCCTCCGGGCCCCCGGGGAGCTGTTTTTT
>TRBV30|TRBJ1-1|few|.
CAWSNPLVTEAFF
TGTGCCTGGAGTAACCCACTGGTCACTGAAGCTTTCTTT
>TRBV20-1|TRBJ2-2|once|TRBD2
CSASGLAGASGELFF
TGCAGTGCTAGCGGACTAGCGGGAGCTTCCGGGGAGCTGTTTTTT
>TRBV5-6|TRBJ1-1|.|.
CAGGAGPNTEAFF
TGTGCCGGGGGCGCTGGCCCGAACACTGAAGCTTTCTTT
>TRBV12-3/TRBV12-4|TRBJ2-6|many|.
CASSLRVSGANVLTF
TGTGCCAGCAGTTTACGGGTCTCTGGGGCCAACGTCCTGACTTTC
>TRBV7-2|TRBJ2-3|few|TRBD2
CASSSRGGGSGTDTQYF
TGTGCCAGCAGCTCCCGGGGGGGCGGGAGTGGCACAGATACGCAGTATTTT
>TRBV15|TRBJ2-5|few|TRBD2
CATSREPGTSGETQYF
TGTGCCACCAGCAGGGAACCCGGGACTAGTGGTGAGACCCAGTACTTC
>TRBV12-3/TRBV12-4|TRBJ2-5|few|.
CASSLIPERETQYF
TGTGCCAGCAGTTTAATTCCAGAGCGAGAGACCCAGTACTTC
>TRBV3-1|TRBJ2-7|few|.
CASSPGPSQYEQYF
TGTGCCAGCAGCCCGGGGCCTTCACAATACGAGCAGTACTTC
>TRBV7-9|TRBJ2-2|few|.
CASTPGQPANTGELFF
TGTGCCAGCACCCCCGGGCAGCCCGCGAACACCGGGGAGCTGTTTTTT
>TRBV7-2|TRBJ2-2|few|TRBD2
CASTSRGAGVTGELFF
TGTGCCAGCACCTCCCGAGGAGCGGGGGTCACCGGGGAGCTGTTTTTT
>TRBV12-3/TRBV12-4|TRBJ2-2|many|.
CASSFGQGNTGELFF
TGTGCGAGCAGTTTTGGCCAGGGAAACACCGGGGAGCTGTTTTTT
>TRBV2|TRBJ2-1|.|.
CASSLGTQTNNEQFF
TGTGCCAGCAGTCTCGGGACTCAAACCAACAATGAGCAGTTCTTC
>TRBV20-1|TRBJ1-2|.|.
CSASSQGPYGYTF
TGCAGTGCTAGCTCACAGGGACCCTATGGCTACACCTTC
>TRBV2|TRBJ2-2|.|.
CASTAGSANTGELFF
TGTGCCAGCACGGCAGGGAGCGCGAACACCGGGGAGCTGTTTTTT
>TRBV4-1|TRBJ1-2|few|TRBD1
CASSHTLDRGREGYTF
TGCGCCAGCAGCCATACCCTCGACAGGGGGCGGGAAGGCTACACCTTC
>TRBV6-1|TRBJ1-2|few|.
CASREWGHYYGYTF
TGTGCCAGCAGAGAGTGGGGACACTACTATGGCTACACCTTC
>TRBV30|TRBJ2-1|.|.
CAWSQPNRRNEQFF
TGTGCCTGGAGCCAACCCAACAGGCGCAATGAGCAGTTCTTC
>TRBV28|TRBJ1-6|.|TRBD1
CASSLTGGSPLHF
TGTGCCAGCAGTTTAACAGGGGGTTCACCCCTCCACTTT
>TRBV5-1|TRBJ1-1|many|.
CASILREGTEAFF
TGCGCCAGCATACTTAGGGAGGGCACTGAAGCTTTCTTT
>TRBV6-2/TRBV6-3|TRBJ2-1|few|TRBD2
CASSYSTGTSGKNEQFF
TGTGCCAGCAGTTACTCGACCGGGACTAGCGGGAAGAATGAGCAGTTCTTC
>TRBV5-6|TRBJ2-5|many|TRBD2
CASSLPPAGGRETQYF
TGTGCCAGCAGCTTGCCCCCAGCGGGGGGGCGTGAGACCCAGTACTTC
>TRBV20-1|TRBJ2-1|.|.
CCARVLTGADSDLYNEQFF
TGCTGTGCTAGAGTGTTGACCGGGGCAGATAGCGACCTCTACAATGAGCAGTTCTTC
>TRBV12-3/TRBV12-4|TRBJ2-5|.|TRBD2
CASSPGASGRVFGETQYF
TGTGCCAGCAGTCCTGGGGCTAGCGGGAGGGTTTTTGGGGAGACCCAGTACTTC
>TRBV7-9|TRBJ1-4|many|.
CASSLGQEKLFF
TGTGCCAGCAGTTTAGGCCAAGAAAAACTGTTTTTT
>TRBV7-2|TRBJ1-1|many|.
CASSLVLGGNTEAFF
TGTGCCAGCAGCTTAGTCTTGGGGGGAAACACTGAAGCTTTCTTT
>TRBV12-3/TRBV12-4|TRBJ2-7|many|.
CASSPAGRSYEQYF
TGTGCCAGCAGTCCGGCAGGCCGCTCCTACGAGCAGTACTTC
>TRBV20-1|TRBJ2-1|few|.
CSATQGGVEQFF
TGCAGTGCCACTCAAGGCGGGGTTGAGCAGTTCTTC
>TRBV5-1|TRBJ2-7|.|.
CASSAVPAVLYEQYF
TGCGCCAGCAGCGCGGTACCGGCCGTCCTTTACGAGCAGTACTTC
>TRBV5-6|TRBJ1-5|few|.
CASSLGPPPISNQPQHF
TGTGCCAGCAGCTTGGGTCCGCCCCCGATTAGCAATCAGCCCCAGCATTTT
>TRBV20-1|TRBJ2-7|.|TRBD1
CSARDINSGTGMYEQYF
TGCAGTGCTAGAGACATCAATTCCGGGACAGGGATGTACGAGCAGTACTTC
>TRBV7-9|TRBJ1-1|few|.
CASSSLEGFSTEAFF
TGTGCCAGCAGCTCCCTTGAGGGGTTTAGCACTGAAGCTTTCTTT
>TRBV5-1|TRBJ2-5|few|.
CASSLDPGTQETQYF
TGCGCCAGCAGCTTGGATCCCGGGACCCAAGAGACCCAGTACTTC
>TRBV12-3/TRBV12-4|TRBJ1-4|few|.
CASSLGFGGEKLFF
TGTGCCAGCAGTTTAGGGTTCGGAGGTGAAAAACTGTTTTTT
>TRBV15|TRBJ2-5|.|TRBD1
CATSRPDRAETQYF
TGTGCCACCAGCAGACCTGACAGGGCGGAGACCCAGTACTTC
>TRBV5-1|TRBJ2-5|many|.
CASSLVWTQQAETQYF
TGCGCCAGCAGCTTGGTTTGGACTCAACAAGCGGAGACCCAGTACTTC
>TRBV11-1|TRBJ2-1|.|TRBD2
CASSLEAGGQNEQFF
TGTGCCAGCAGCTTAGAGGCGGGAGGGCAAAATGAGCAGTTCTTC
>TRBV7-2|TRBJ2-2|.|TRBD2
CATTARGGGGELFF
TGTGCCACTACTGCCCGGGGGGGAGGCGGGGAGCTGTTTTTT
>TRBV27|TRBJ2-3|.|.
CASSPKGIRTDTQYF
TGTGCCAGCAGCCCGAAGGGAATTCGAACAGATACGCAGTATTTT
>TRBV12-3/TRBV12-4|TRBJ2-6|few|.
CASTLRPGANVLTF
TGTGCCAGCACCCTTCGGCCGGGGGCCAACGTCCTGACTTTC
>TRBV12-3/TRBV12-4|TRBJ1-5|few|.
CASTNSANQPQHF
TGTGCCAGCACGAATAGCGCCAATCAGCCCCAGCATTTT
>TRBV29-1|TRBJ1-1|few|.
CSGGPDRNTEAFF
TGCAGCGGAGGACCCGATAGGAACACTGAAGCTTTCTTT
>TRBV12-3/TRBV12-4|TRBJ2-5|many|.
CASSTGGIQETQYF
TGTGCCAGCAGTACCGGAGGGATTCAAGAGACCCAGTACTTC
>TRBV29-1|TRBJ2-3|.|.
CSVKGGPAGTDTQYF
TGCAGCGTAAAAGGGGGCCCCGCGGGGACAGATACGCAGTATTTT
>TRBV5-1|TRBJ1-1|.|TRBD1
CASSLAPGTGANTEAFF
TGCGCCAGCAGCCTCGCACCCGGGACAGGGGCGAACACTGAAGCTTTCTTT
>TRBV7-2|TRBJ1-2|few|.
CASTPVGYGYTF
TGTGCCAGCACCCCAGTAGGTTATGGCTACACCTTC